Given below is one TCR beta chain in context. TCRdb keeps only in-frame clones here, not all; method: immunoSEQ multiplex PCR. Of about 54,000 clones in the sample, 90% were seen once. These data belong to a study of blood T cell repertoires in COVID-19. Trimming removed 0 bases from V and 2 bases from J, with 9 bases in between. From germline, CDR1 is SGDLS and CDR2 YYNGEE. This CDR3 has 15 residues. The sample was peripheral blood. This rearrangement joins TRBV9 to TRBJ1-3; tentative D call: TRBD1 (6 bases). The clonotype was recovered from a woman between 40 and 50 years old with active COVID-19. The CDR3 nucleotides read TGTGCCAGCAGCGTAGCACAGGGCACTGGAAACACCATATATTTT. Residues: CASSVAQGTGNTIYF.